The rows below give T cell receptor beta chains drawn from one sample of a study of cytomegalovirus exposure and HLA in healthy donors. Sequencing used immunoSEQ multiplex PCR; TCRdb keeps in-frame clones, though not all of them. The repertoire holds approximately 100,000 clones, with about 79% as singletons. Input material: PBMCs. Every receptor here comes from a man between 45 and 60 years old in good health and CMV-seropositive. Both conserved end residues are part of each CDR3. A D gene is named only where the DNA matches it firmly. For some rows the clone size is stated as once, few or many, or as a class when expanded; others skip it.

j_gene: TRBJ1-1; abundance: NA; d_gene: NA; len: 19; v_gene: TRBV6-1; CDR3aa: CASSEALGQGYFSNTEAFF; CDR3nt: TGTGCCAGCAGTGAAGCGCTTGGGCAGGGCTACTTTTCTAACACTGAAGCTTTCTTT
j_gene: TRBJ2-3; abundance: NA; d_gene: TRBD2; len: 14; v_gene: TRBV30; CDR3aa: CAWTSGLATDTQYF; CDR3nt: TGTGCCTGGACCTCGGGACTAGCGACAGATACGCAGTATTTT
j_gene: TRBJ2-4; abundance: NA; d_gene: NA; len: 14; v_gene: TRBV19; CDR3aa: CASSPAGGGNIQYF; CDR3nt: TGTGCCAGTAGCCCTGCCGGGGGTGGAAACATTCAGTACTTC
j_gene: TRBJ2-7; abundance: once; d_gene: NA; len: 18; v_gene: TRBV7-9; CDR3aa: CASSPPSSDSPPSYEQYF; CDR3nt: TGTGCCAGCAGCCCCCCGTCTAGCGACAGTCCGCCCTCCTACGAGCAGTACTTC
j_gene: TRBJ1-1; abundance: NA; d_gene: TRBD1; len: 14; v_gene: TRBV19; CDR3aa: CASSTRTGGTEAFF; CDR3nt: TGTGCCAGTAGTACCCGGACAGGGGGCACTGAAGCTTTCTTT
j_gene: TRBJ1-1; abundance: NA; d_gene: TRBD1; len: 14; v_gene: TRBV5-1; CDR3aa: CASSLDGTGVLAFF; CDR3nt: TGCGCCAGCAGCTTGGATGGGACAGGGGTTTTGGCTTTCTTT
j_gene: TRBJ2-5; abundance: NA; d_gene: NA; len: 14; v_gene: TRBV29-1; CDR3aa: CSVVSGQGGGTQYF; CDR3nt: TGCAGCGTTGTATCGGGACAAGGTGGGGGGACCCAGTACTTC
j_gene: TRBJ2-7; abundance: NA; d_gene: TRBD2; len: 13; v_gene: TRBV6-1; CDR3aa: CASSSGGREEQYF; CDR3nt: TGTGCCAGCAGTTCGGGGGGGCGCGAAGAGCAGTACTTC
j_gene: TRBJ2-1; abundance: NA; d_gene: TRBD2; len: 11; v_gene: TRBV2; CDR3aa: CASSEGGRRFF; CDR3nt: TGTGCCAGCAGTGAGGGCGGGAGGCGGTTCTTC
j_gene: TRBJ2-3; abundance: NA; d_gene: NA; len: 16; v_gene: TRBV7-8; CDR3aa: CASSPWAPGATDTQYF; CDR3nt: TGTGCCAGCAGCCCGTGGGCCCCAGGGGCCACAGATACGCAGTATTTT
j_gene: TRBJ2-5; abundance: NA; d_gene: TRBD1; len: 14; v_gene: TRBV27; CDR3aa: CASGTGQRGGTQYF; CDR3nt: TGTGCCAGCGGAACGGGACAGCGAGGGGGGACCCAGTACTTC
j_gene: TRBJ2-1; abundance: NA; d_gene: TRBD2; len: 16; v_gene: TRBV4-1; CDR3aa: CASSQDPGLGVGEQFF; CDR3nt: TGCGCCAGCAGCCAAGACCCGGGACTAGGGGTTGGTGAGCAGTTCTTC
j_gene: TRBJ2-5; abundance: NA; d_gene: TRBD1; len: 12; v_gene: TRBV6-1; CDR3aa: CAGGQGGETQYF; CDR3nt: TGTGCCGGTGGACAGGGGGGGGAGACCCAGTACTTC
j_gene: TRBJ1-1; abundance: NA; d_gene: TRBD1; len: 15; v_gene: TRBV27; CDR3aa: CASSRGTGGKTEAFF; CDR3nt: TGTGCCAGCAGTAGGGGGACAGGGGGCAAGACTGAAGCTTTCTTT
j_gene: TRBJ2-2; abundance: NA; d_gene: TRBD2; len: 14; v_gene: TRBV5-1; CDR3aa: CASSWDGRPGELFF; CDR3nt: TGCGCCAGCAGCTGGGACGGGAGGCCCGGGGAGCTGTTTTTT
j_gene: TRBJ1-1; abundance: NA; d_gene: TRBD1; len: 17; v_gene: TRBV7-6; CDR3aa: CASSFSGAGQMNTEAFF; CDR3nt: TGTGCCAGCAGCTTCTCGGGCGCGGGACAGATGAACACTGAAGCTTTCTTT
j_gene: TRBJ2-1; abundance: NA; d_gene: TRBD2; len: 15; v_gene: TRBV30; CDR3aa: CAWTSLAGDGNEQFF; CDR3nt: TGTGCCTGGACCTCACTAGCGGGAGATGGTAATGAGCAGTTCTTC
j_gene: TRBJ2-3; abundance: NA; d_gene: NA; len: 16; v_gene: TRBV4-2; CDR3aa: CASSLREGGLTDTQYF; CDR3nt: TGTGCCAGCAGCCTACGAGAGGGGGGGCTGACAGATACGCAGTATTTT
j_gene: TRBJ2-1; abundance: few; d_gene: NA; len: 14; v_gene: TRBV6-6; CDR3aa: CASSPHGVYNEQFF; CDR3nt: TGTGCCAGCAGTCCCCACGGGGTCTACAATGAGCAGTTCTTC
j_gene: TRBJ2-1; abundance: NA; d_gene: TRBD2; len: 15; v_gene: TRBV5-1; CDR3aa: CASSLTSAFYNEQFF; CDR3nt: TGCGCCAGCAGCTTGACTAGCGCGTTCTACAATGAGCAGTTCTTC
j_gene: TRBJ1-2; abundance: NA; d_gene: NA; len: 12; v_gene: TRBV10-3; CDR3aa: CAISVAGDGYTF; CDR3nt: TGTGCCATCAGTGTAGCAGGGGACGGCTACACCTTC
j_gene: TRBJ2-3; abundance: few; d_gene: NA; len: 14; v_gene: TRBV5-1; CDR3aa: CASSWGDRTDTQYF; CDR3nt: TGCGCCAGCAGCTGGGGGGATCGCACAGATACGCAGTATTTT
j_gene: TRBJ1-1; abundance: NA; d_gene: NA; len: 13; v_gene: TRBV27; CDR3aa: CASSVEYDTEAFF; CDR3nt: TGTGCCAGCAGCGTCGAGTACGACACTGAAGCTTTCTTT
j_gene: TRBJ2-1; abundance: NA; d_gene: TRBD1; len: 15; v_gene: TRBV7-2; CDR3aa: CASTPGQGVNNEQFF; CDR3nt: TGTGCCAGCACCCCAGGACAGGGGGTGAACAATGAGCAGTTCTTC
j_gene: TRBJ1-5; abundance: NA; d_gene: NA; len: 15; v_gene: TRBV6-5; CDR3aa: CASSRQAAQGQPQHF; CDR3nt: TGTGCCAGCAGCCGACAGGCTGCGCAGGGTCAGCCCCAGCATTTT
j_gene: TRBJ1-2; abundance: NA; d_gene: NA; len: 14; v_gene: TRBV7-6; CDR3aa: CASSSNREGYGYTF; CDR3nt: TGTGCCAGCAGCTCCAACAGGGAGGGCTATGGCTACACCTTC
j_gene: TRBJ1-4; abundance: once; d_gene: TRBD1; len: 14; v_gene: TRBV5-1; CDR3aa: CASSSSGGSEKLFF; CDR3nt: TGCGCCAGCAGCTCGTCAGGGGGTAGTGAAAAACTGTTTTTT
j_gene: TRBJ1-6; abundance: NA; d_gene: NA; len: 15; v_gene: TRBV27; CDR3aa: CASSSTASLNSPLHF; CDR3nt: TGTGCCAGCAGTTCCACAGCCTCCCTAAATTCCCCCCTCCACTTT
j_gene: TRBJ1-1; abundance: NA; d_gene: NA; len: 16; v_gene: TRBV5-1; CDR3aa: CASSLGLRTTNTEAFF; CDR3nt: TGCGCCAGCAGCTTGGGCCTCAGGACAACGAACACTGAAGCTTTCTTT
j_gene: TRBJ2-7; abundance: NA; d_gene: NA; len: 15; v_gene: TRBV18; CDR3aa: CASSPGLSPPYEQYF; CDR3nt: TGTGCCAGCTCACCGGGACTCTCGCCCCCCTACGAGCAGTACTTC
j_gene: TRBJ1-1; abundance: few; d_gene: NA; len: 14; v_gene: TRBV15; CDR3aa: CATSRVELRGEAFF; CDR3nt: TGTGCCACCAGCAGAGTGGAATTGCGCGGAGAAGCTTTCTTT